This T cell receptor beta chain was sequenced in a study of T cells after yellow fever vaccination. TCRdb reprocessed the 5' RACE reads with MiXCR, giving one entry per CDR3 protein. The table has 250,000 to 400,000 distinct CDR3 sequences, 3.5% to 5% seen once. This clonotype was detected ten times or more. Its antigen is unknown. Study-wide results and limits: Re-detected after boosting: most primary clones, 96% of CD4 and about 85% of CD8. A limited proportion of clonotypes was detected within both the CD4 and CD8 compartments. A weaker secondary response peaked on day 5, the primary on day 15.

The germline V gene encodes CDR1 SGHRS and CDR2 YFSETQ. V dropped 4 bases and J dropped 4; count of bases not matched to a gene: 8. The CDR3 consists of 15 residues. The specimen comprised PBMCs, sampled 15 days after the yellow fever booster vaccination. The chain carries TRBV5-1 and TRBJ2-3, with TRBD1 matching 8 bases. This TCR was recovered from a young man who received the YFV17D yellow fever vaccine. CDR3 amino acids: CASSLRTGSADTQYF. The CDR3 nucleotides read TGCGCCAGCAGCCTTAGGACAGGGTCAGCAGATACGCAGTATTTT.